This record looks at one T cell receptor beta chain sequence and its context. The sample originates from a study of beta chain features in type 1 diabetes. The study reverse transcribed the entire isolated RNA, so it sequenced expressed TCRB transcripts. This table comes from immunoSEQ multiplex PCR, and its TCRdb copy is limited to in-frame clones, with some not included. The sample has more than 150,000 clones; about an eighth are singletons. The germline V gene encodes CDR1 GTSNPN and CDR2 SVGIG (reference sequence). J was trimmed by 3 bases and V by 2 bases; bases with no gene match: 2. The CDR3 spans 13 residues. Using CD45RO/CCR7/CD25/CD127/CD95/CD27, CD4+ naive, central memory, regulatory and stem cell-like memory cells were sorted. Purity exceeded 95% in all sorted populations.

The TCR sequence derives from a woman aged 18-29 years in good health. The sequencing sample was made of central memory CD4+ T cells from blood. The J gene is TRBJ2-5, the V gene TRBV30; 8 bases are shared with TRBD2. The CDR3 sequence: CAWSLAGKETQYF. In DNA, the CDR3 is TGTGCCTGGAGTTTAGCGGGGAAAGAGACCCAGTACTTC.